This T cell receptor beta chain was documented in a study of tumor and adjacent non-tumor tissue in lung cancer. On the study more broadly: There were about 12 adenocarcinoma, a couple of squamous cell carcinoma and 1 small cell lung cancer cases. Findings of the study overall: Compared with tumor, normal lung showed significantly lower TCR diversity.

Comments on this clonotype: Its antigen is currently unknown.

RNA was extracted from bulk tissue without any cell sorting. The normal lung tissue was taken more than 3 cm from the tumor edge. The V end was cut by 4 bases, the J end by 8 bases, with 15 bases between. Germline V CDR1 and CDR2: SEHNR, FQNEAQ (reference sequence). The CDR3 is 14 residues long. A modified ARM-PCR protocol with three rounds of nested PCR amplified TCRbeta. Via MiXCR, TCRdb re-called the multiplex PCR reads, giving one row per CDR3 protein. The sample lists 35,000 to 55,000 distinct CDR3 sequences, roughly 60% occurring once. The material sequenced was distant non-tumor lung tissue. The source of this sequence is a man aged 50-59 years with non-small cell lung cancer. The rearrangement links TRBV7-9 to TRBJ2-1, with TRBD2 as a possible D gene (6 bases). The CDR3: CASSSSELVDEQFF. The CDR3 DNA reads TGTGCCAGCAGCTCTAGCGAGTTGGTGGATGAGCAGTTCTTC.